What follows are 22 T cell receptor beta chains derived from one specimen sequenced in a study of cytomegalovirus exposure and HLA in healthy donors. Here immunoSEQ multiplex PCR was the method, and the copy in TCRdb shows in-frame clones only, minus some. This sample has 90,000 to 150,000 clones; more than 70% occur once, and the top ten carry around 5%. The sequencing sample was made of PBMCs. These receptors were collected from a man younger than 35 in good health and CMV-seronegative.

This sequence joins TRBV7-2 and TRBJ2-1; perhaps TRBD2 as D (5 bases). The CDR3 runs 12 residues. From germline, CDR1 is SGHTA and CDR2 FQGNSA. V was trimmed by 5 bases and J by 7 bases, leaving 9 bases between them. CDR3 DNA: TGTGCCAGCAGCCTTAGGAGGAATGAGCAGTTCTTC. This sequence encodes CASSLRRNEQFF.

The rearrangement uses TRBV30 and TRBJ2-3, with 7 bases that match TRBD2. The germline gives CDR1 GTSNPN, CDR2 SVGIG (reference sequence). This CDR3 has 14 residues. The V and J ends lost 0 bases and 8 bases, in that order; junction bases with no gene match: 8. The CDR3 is CAWSVGGGSTTQYF. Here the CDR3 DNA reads TGTGCCTGGAGTGTGGGGGGGGGTAGTACTACGCAGTATTTT.

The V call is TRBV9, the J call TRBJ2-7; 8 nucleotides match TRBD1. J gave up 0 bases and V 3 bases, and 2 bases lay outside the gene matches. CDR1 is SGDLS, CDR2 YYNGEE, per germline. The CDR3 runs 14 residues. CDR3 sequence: CASSDGQGSYEQYF. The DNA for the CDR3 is TGTGCCAGCAGCGATGGACAGGGCTCCTACGAGCAGTACTTC.

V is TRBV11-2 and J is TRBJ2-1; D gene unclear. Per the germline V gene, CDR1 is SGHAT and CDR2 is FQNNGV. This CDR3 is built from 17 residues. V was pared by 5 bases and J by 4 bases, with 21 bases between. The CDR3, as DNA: TGTGCCAGCAGCCCCGATCTCGTGGCCACACCTTACAATGAGCAGTTCTTC. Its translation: CASSPDLVATPYNEQFF.

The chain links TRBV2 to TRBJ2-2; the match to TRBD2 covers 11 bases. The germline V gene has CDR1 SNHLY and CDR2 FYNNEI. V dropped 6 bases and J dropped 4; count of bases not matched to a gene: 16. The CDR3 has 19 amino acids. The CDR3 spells CASRSRGTSGRTGTGELFF. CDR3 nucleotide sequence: TGTGCCAGCAGATCACGGGGAACTAGCGGGAGAACGGGCACCGGGGAGCTGTTTTTT.

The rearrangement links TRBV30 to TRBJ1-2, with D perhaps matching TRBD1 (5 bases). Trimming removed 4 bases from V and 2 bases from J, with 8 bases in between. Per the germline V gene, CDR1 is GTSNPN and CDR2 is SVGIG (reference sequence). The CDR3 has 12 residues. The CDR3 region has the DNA TGTGCCTGGATGGCAGGGAACTATGGCTACACCTTC. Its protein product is CAWMAGNYGYTF.

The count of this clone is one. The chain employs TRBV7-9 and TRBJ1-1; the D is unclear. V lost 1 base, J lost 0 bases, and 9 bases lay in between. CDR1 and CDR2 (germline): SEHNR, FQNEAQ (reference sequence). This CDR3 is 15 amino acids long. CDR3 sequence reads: CASSLVVILNTEAFF. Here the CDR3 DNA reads TGTGCCAGCAGCTTAGTAGTGATCCTGAACACTGAAGCTTTCTTT.

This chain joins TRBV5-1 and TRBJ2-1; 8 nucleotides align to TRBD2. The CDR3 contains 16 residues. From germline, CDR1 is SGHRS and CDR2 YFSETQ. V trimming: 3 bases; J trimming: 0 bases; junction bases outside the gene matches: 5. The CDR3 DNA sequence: TGCGCCAGCAGCTACCCGAGCGGGGGCTCCTACAATGAGCAGTTCTTC. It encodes CASSYPSGGSYNEQFF.

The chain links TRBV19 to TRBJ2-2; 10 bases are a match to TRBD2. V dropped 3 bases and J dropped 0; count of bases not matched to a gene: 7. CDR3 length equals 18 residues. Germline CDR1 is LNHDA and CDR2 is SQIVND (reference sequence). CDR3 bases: TGTGCCAGTAGTATTGGACTAGCGGACCGCGCGAACACCGGGGAGCTGTTTTTT. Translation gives CASSIGLADRANTGELFF.

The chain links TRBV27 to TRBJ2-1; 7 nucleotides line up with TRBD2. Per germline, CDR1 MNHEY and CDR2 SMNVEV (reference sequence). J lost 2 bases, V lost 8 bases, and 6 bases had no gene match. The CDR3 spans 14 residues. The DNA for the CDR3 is TGTGCCAGCGCATTAGCGGGTACCTACAATGAGCAGTTCTTC. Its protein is CASALAGTYNEQFF.

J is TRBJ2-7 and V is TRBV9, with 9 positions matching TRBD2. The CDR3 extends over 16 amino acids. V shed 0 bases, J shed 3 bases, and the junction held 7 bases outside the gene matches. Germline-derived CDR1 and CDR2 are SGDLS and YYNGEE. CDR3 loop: CASSVGGSGGIYEQYF. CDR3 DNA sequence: TGTGCCAGCAGCGTAGGCGGAAGCGGGGGGATCTACGAGCAGTACTTC.

CDR3 residues: CASSLAWTNSPLHF. The CDR3 DNA reads as TGCGCCAGCAGCCTCGCCTGGACAAATTCACCCCTCCACTTT. The chain has TRBV5-1 and TRBJ1-6; tentatively, D is TRBD1 (5 bases). V dropped 4 bases and J dropped 7 bases, with 12 bases sitting between them. Germline lookup yields CDR1 SGHRS and CDR2 YFSETQ. CDR3 length equals 14 residues.

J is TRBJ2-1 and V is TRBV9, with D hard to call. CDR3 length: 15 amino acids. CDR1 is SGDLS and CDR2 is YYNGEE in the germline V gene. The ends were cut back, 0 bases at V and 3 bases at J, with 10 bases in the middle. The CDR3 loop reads CASSVGQAGYNEQFF. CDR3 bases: TGTGCCAGCAGCGTAGGTCAGGCCGGCTACAATGAGCAGTTCTTC.

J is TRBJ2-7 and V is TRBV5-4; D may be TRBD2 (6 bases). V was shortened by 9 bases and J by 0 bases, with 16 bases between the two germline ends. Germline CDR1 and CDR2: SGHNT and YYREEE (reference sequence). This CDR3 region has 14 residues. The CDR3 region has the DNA TGTGCCACTAAACGGAGGGGTCCCTCCTACGAGCAGTACTTC. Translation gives CATKRRGPSYEQYF. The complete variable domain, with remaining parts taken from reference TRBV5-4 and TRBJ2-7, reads ETGVTQSPTHLIKTRGQQVTLRCSSQSGHNTVSWYQQALGQGPQFIFQYYREEENGRGNFPPRFSGLQFPNYSSELNVNALELDDSALYLCATKRRGPSYEQYFGPGTRLTVT.

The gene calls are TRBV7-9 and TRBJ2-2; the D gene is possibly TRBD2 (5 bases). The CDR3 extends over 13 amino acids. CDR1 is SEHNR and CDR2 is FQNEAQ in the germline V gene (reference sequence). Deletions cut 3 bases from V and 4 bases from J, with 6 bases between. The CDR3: CASSFAGTGELFF. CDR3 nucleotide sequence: TGTGCCAGCAGCTTCGCGGGCACCGGGGAGCTGTTTTTT.

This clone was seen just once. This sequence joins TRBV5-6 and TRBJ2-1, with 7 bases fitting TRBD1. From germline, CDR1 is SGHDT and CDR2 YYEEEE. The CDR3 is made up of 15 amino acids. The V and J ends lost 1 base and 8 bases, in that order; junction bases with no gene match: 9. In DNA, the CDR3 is TGTGCCAGCAGCTTGTCCCCAGGGGGATTCGATGAGCAGTTCTTC. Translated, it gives CASSLSPGGFDEQFF.

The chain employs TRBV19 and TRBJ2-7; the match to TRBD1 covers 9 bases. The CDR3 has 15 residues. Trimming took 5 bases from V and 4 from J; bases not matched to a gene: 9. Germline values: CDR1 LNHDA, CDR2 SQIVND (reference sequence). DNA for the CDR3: TGTGCCAGTAGTTCCGACAGGGGGTACCTTTACGAGCAGTACTTC. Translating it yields CASSSDRGYLYEQYF.

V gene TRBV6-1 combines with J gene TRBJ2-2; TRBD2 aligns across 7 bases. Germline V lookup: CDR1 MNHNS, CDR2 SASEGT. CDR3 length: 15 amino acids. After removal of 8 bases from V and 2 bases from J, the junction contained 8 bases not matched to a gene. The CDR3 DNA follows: TGTGCCAGCCGGGGGGAGGTCGGTAACACCGGGGAGCTGTTTTTT. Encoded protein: CASRGEVGNTGELFF.

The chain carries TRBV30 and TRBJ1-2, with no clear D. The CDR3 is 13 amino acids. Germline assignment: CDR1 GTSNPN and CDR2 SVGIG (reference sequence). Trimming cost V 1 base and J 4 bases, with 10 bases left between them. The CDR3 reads CAWSAPPVYGYTF. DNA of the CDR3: TGTGCCTGGAGTGCCCCGCCAGTCTATGGCTACACCTTC.

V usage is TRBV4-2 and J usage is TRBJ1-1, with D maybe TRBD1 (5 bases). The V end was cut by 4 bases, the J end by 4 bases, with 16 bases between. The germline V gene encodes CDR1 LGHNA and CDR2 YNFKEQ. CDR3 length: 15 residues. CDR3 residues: CASSPGEAGGTEAFF. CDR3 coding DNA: TGTGCCAGCAGCCCAGGAGAGGCCGGGGGCACTGAAGCTTTCTTT.

The CDR3 sequence is CASSLDDIVAFF. CDR3 nucleotide sequence: TGTGCCAGCAGCTTAGACGATATAGTGGCTTTCTTT. The chain uses TRBV7-9 and TRBJ1-1, with unresolved D. Germline V gene sequence: CDR1 SEHNR, CDR2 FQNEAQ (reference sequence). The V end lost 1 base, the J end lost 11 bases, and 11 bases lay between the germline ends. The CDR3 covers 12 residues.

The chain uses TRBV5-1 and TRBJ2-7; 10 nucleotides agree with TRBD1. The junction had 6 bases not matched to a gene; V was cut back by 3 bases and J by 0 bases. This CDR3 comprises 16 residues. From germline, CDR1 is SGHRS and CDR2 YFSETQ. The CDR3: CASSWTGQGTSYEQYF. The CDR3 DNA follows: TGCGCCAGCAGCTGGACGGGACAGGGGACCTCCTACGAGCAGTACTTC.